The clone carrying this T cell receptor (beta chain) occurred once. The target antigen is unknown. Germline V gene sequence: CDR1 MNHNS, CDR2 SASEGT. This CDR3 contains 13 residues. V lost 5 bases, J lost 1 base, and 8 bases lay in between. The study ran its PCR with 60 Vbeta and 13 Jbeta primers. Generated by immunoSEQ multiplex PCR, the TCRdb table keeps only in-frame clones and is missing some. This sample has tens of thousands of clones, with less than 80% found just once. The source of the sample is a study of cytomegalovirus exposure and HLA in healthy donors. Across the study: There were under 140 million unique TCR beta sequences, drawn from approximately 190 million T cells, in an earlier analysis.

Findings and caveats of the study: TCR beta chain V- and J-gene trimming was linked, in a later analysis, to a missense variant in DCLRE1C. Most likely, a cluster of highly shared sequence variants arose as a sequencing artifact.

The rearrangement links TRBV6-1 to TRBJ1-2, with D possibly TRBD1 on 6 matching bases. This receptor was taken from a man in his fifties or sixties in good health and CMV-seropositive. Material: PBMCs. The CDR3 DNA follows: TGTGCCAGCAGTCGGGACATTAACTATGGCTACACCTTC. This sequence encodes CASSRDINYGYTF.